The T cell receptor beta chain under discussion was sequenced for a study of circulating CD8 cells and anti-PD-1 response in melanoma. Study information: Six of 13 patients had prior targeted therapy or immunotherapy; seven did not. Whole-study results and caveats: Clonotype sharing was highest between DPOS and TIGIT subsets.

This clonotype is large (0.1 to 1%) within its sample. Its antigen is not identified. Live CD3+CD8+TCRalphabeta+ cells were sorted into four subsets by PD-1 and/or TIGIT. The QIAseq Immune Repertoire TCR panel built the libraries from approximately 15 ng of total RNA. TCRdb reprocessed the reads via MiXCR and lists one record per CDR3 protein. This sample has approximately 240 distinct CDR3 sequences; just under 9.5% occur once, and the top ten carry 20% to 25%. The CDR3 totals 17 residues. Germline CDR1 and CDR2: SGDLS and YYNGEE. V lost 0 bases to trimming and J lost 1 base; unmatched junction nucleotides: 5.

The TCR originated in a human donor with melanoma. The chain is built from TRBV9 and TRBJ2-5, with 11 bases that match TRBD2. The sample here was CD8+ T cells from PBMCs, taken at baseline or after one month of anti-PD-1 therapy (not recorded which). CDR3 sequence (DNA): TGTGCCAGCAGCGTAGGTGCTAGCGGGGGGATCCAAGAGACCCAGTACTTC. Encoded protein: CASSVGASGGIQETQYF.